This T cell receptor (beta chain) originates from a study of blood T cell repertoires in COVID-19. In this sample, this clone turned up once. Authors' analysis steps: The authors estimated nucleated cell counts from reference gene primer amplification. TCRdb's table, derived via immunoSEQ multiplex PCR, lists solely in-frame clones and lacks some. V, J and clone size reflect that table, while D and trimming were determined from the DNA. The table shows a few hundred thousand clones, with roughly 87% occurring only once. Trimming pared 4 bases from V and 2 bases from J, leaving 19 bases between. Germline V lookup: CDR1 SGHDT, CDR2 YYEEEE. This CDR3 has 16 amino acids.

This chain uses TRBV5-6 with TRBJ2-7; a weak D match, TRBD1 (6 bases). Sequencing used peripheral blood. This TCR was sampled from a woman in her late teens or twenties who had recovered from COVID-19. CDR3 in amino acids: CASSLNRDIRPYEQYF. Written as DNA, the CDR3 is TGTGCCAGCAGCCTCAACCGGGACATCCGACCCTACGAGCAGTACTTC.